Included here is one T cell receptor beta chain sequence, with context. The specificity of this receptor is unknown. Nothing much larger sits one base from this clone, and base qualities are not available. Sequencing took place on an Illumina NovaSeq 6000. TCRalpha and TCRbeta cDNA libraries were built by 5'RACE with constant-segment primers, adding sample barcodes and unique molecular identifiers. RNA was extracted from every sample with Trizol reagent. Library amplification was performed in two PCR steps, and a second sample barcode and Illumina TruSeq adapters were introduced in the second step. Sequencing of the libraries was done on an Illumina NovaSeq, producing 2 x 150 bp paired-end reads. As for how the authors treated the data: With migec v1.2.7, reads were demultiplexed and then collapsed into UMI-guided consensus sequences. Using mixcr v2.1.11, UMI consensuses were aligned to TRA and TRB V and J templates and then assembled into clonotypes. A clonotype was counted as expanded or contracted only when both edgeR and NoisET called the clonotype significant, with the noise models trained on biological replicates. edgeR calls used a false discovery rate-adjusted p below 0.01 and a log2 fold-change threshold of 1. As an exploratory analysis of dynamics, max-normalized trajectories of the 1000 most abundant clonotypes were examined by PCA with hierarchical clustering. Separately sequenced CD4+ and CD8+ repertoires were used to assign a CD4 or CD8 phenotype to each responding clone. TCRdb took the public reads, trimmed them with fastp at Q25, ran MiXCR for clone calling and kept in-frame beta chains. Merged by CDR3 protein, the rows form single entries marked with the most common genes and DNA. The V and J calls were determined by TCRdb, not by the authors. The sample has 250,000 to 350,000 distinct CDR3 sequences on record, roughly 17% of them singletons. More than 20% of the sample lies in the top ten.

This sample was taken from a study of T-cell memory formation after mild COVID-19 (dated by TCRdb to the early 2020s). For the study in its entirety: Most TCR sequence clusters were specific to one of the two donors. Two young, previously healthy adult volunteers, one female and one male, were included in the cohort. T-cell clones expanding and contracting after mild COVID-19 in a couple of donors were tracked by longitudinal TCRalpha and TCRbeta repertoire sequencing. The study at large found these results: The second-wave clones that peaked on day 37 were not confirmed to be SARS-CoV-2 specific. Contracting CD4+ clones were found mainly in CM and EM memory subsets, while CD8+ clones were enriched in EMRA. The study included only a couple of mild cases, and larger cohorts that include severe cases with pre-infection samples were judged to be necessary. Balanced CD4/CD8 phenotypes were observed for clones contracting from day 15 to 85, whereas a bias towards CD4+ was observed for a second wave of clones expanding from day 15 to 37. Some responding clones were detected in pre-infection memory, which suggested that pre-existing cross-reactive memory T cells had joined the SARS-CoV-2 response.

V is cut by 2 bases and J by 4 bases, and the space between the germline ends is 9 bases. The CDR3, from cysteine to phenylalanine, totals 14 residues. The DNA shown is the 42-base CDR3, in frame from base 1. CDR1 SGHRS and CDR2 YFSETQ are derived from the germline V gene. Ficoll-Paque density gradient centrifugation was the method used to isolate PBMCs. The sequenced sample consisted of PBMCs or a T cell subset sorted from them (not recorded which). The sequence derives from a man younger than 30 who had mild COVID-19 (a few samples of this study predate the infection). The sample titles of this study are shuffled in the database, so cell type and time point are left out; the donor was told from shared clones. This chain is built from TRBV5-1 and TRBJ2-2; perhaps TRBD2 is the D gene, with 5 bases matching. The CDR3 corresponds to CASSLERLTGELFF. The DNA sequence reads TGCGCCAGCAGCTTAGAGCGGCTCACCGGGGAGCTGTTTTTT.